Presented here are 2 T cell receptor beta chains from one specimen sequenced in a study of blood T cell repertoires in COVID-19. Only in-frame clones appear in the TCRdb table, and some are missing; sequencing was by immunoSEQ multiplex PCR. This table has approximately 170,000 clones, 79% appearing once. The sequenced material came from PBMCs or T cells enriched from blood (not recorded which). These receptors were obtained from a woman in her seventies in a cohort exposed to, infected with or recovered from COVID-19 (not recorded which).

The V and J genes are TRBV7-2 and TRBJ2-5; a weak D match, TRBD2 (5 bases). V was pared by 5 bases and J by 6 bases, with 10 bases between. The CDR3 totals 12 residues. Germline-derived CDR1 and CDR2 are SGHTA and FQGNSA. CDR3 sequence (DNA): TGTGCCAGCAGCCAGATCGGGAAGACCCAGTACTTC. This codes for CASSQIGKTQYF.

V is TRBV14 and J is TRBJ1-4; D remains unclear. The CDR3 sequence is 15 residues long. Trimming left V 4 bases short and J 0 bases short, with 9 bases between. Germline V gene data show CDR1 as SGHDN and CDR2 as FVKESK. The CDR3 bases are TGTGCCAGCAGCCGCTTCCAGGCAACTAATGAAAAACTGTTTTTT. Protein product: CASSRFQATNEKLFF.